This is a list of T cell receptor beta chains from one sample in a study of OX40 agonist ivuxolimab in advanced cancers. Generated by immunoSEQ multiplex PCR, the TCRdb table keeps only in-frame clones and is missing some. The repertoire holds 65,000 to 95,000 clones, with over 75% as singletons. Sequenced material: CD4+ or CD8+ T cells sorted from blood, taken in a trial of the OX40 agonist ivuxolimab. Receptors were obtained from an adult with an advanced solid tumor such as melanoma, head and neck, liver or kidney cancer. The CDR3 runs from the conserved cysteine through the conserved F or W. D genes are given only for firm matches. Rows give clone size only sometimes, using once, few, many, or a class for an expanded clone.

>TRBV28|TRBJ2-7|NA|NA
TGTGCCAGCAGTAGTAGACACGAGCAGTACTTC
CASSSRHEQYF
>TRBV6-1|TRBJ1-2|few|NA
TGTGCCAGCAACCCGACAGGCCTCTATGGCTACACCTTC
CASNPTGLYGYTF
>TRBV27|TRBJ2-3|NA|TRBD2
TGTGCCAGCAGTTTAGTAAGCGGGGGGGCCAGTGGGCGCACAGATACGCAGTATTTT
CASSLVSGGASGRTDTQYF
>TRBV28|TRBJ2-5|NA|NA
TGTGCCAGCAGTTTTAGGGACTGGAGGGGGGTGGACGCAGAGACCCAGTACTTC
CASSFRDWRGVDAETQYF
>TRBV27|TRBJ2-7|NA|NA
TGTGCCAGCAGTTTCCGGCAGGGGTATGAGCAGTACTTC
CASSFRQGYEQYF
>TRBV27|TRBJ2-7|NA|NA
TGTGCCAGCAGTTTATTGGTACAGGGTAAGCAGTACTTC
CASSLLVQGKQYF
>TRBV5-1|TRBJ2-5|NA|NA
TGCGCCAGCAGAGGAAACGGGGAGACCCAGTACTTC
CASRGNGETQYF
>TRBV14|TRBJ1-1|NA|NA
TGTGCCAGCAGCCAAGTAGCCGGGACACTGAACACTGAAGCTTTCTTT
CASSQVAGTLNTEAFF
>TRBV7-3|TRBJ2-7|NA|NA
TGTGCCAGCAGCTTAGACCGATCCTACGAGCAGTACTTC
CASSLDRSYEQYF
>TRBV15|TRBJ2-3|NA|TRBD2
TGTGCCACTAGCGGGAGTCTTAAGGGCACAGATACGCAGTATTTT
CATSGSLKGTDTQYF
>TRBV5-1|TRBJ2-7|once|NA
TGCGCCAGCAGCTACACCGGGACCCTCTCCGAGCAGTACTTC
CASSYTGTLSEQYF
>TRBV21-1|TRBJ2-7|NA|NA
TGTGCCAGCAGAACCAGGACAGGGCCCTCTGCCGAGCAGTACTTC
CASRTRTGPSAEQYF
>TRBV14|TRBJ2-7|few|NA
TGTGCCAGCAGCCATTTGTCCTTGCGGGGCGGCGAGCAGTACTTC
CASSHLSLRGGEQYF
>TRBV4-2|TRBJ1-5|NA|TRBD1
TGTGCCAGCAGCCAAGAAATACAGGGGAATCAGCCCCAGCATTTT
CASSQEIQGNQPQHF
>TRBV30|TRBJ2-5|NA|NA
TGTGCCTGGAGTTCCACCTTGGCGCTAGAGACCCAGTACTTC
CAWSSTLALETQYF
>TRBV10-1|TRBJ2-5|NA|NA
TGCGCCAGCAGTGAGGGGAAGGGCCGACAAGAGACCCAGTACTTC
CASSEGKGRQETQYF
>TRBV30|TRBJ1-2|NA|TRBD1
TGTGCCTGGAGAGGACAGGGGGCATTATATTATGGCTACACCTTC
CAWRGQGALYYGYTF
>TRBV6-5|TRBJ2-7|NA|TRBD2
TGTGCCAGCAGTTCCGCTGGTCTAGCGGTTTACGAGCAGTACTTC
CASSSAGLAVYEQYF
>TRBV7-9|TRBJ1-4|few|TRBD1
TGTGCCAGCAGCCACCTCCGGTCTGCAGGGGGAAAACTGTTTTTT
CASSHLRSAGGKLFF
>TRBV2|TRBJ2-1|NA|NA
TGTGCCAGCGTGCTAGCCGGGGATGAGCAGTTCTTC
CASVLAGDEQFF
>TRBV7-6|TRBJ2-5|NA|TRBD1
TGTGCCAGCAGCCCGTTCGGGACAGGGGGCGAGACCCAGTACTTC
CASSPFGTGGETQYF
>TRBV19|TRBJ2-5|NA|TRBD1
TGTGCCAGTAGTACACATCCGGGACAGGAGTACCAAGAGACCCAGTACTTC
CASSTHPGQEYQETQYF
>TRBV19|TRBJ2-7|NA|NA
TGTGCCAGTATGATGGGCGGGGGCGACGAGCAGTACTTC
CASMMGGGDEQYF
>TRBV19|TRBJ1-1|few|NA
TGTGCCACAGGGGTTAGTGAAGCTTTCTTT
CATGVSEAFF
>TRBV5-1|TRBJ1-1|NA|NA
TGCGCCAGCAGATACGATGGGAGGGACACTGAAGCTTTCTTT
CASRYDGRDTEAFF
>TRBV28|TRBJ2-5|NA|TRBD2
TGTGCCAGCAGTAGGGGTAGCGGGGGAAGCGAGACCCAGTACTTC
CASSRGSGGSETQYF
>TRBV5-4|TRBJ2-5|NA|NA
TGTGCCACCTCGGGCGTAGGAGATTTGTGGCAGTACTTC
CATSGVGDLWQYF
>TRBV20-1|TRBJ1-2|NA|NA
TGCAGTGCTGTTGATGGCTACACCTTC
CSAVDGYTF
>TRBV19|TRBJ1-5|NA|NA
TGTGCCAGTAGTATTAGGGATCAGCCCCAGCATTTT
CASSIRDQPQHF
>TRBV9|TRBJ1-1|NA|TRBD1
TGTGCCAGCAGCGTAGACACAGGGGCAGTGGGTGAAGCTTTCTTT
CASSVDTGAVGEAFF
>TRBV29-1|TRBJ2-4|NA|NA
TGCAGCGCCGTGGACAGTCTGCAAGTAGCCAAAAACATTCAGTACTTC
CSAVDSLQVAKNIQYF
>TRBV7-9|TRBJ1-3|NA|NA
TGTGCCACCCGGAGGGGAACTGGAAACACCATATATTTT
CATRRGTGNTIYF
>TRBV7-2|TRBJ2-1|NA|NA
TGTGCCAGCAGCTTAGTCTATGAGCAGTTCTTC
CASSLVYEQFF
>TRBV25-1|TRBJ2-5|once|TRBD1
TGTGCCCGGGACAGGGGGCGAGAGACCCAGTACTTC
CARDRGRETQYF
>TRBV7-2|TRBJ1-1|NA|TRBD1
TGTGCCAGCAGCTCCCCGCCGGGACAGTGGTCCGCCACTGAAGCTTTCTTT
CASSSPPGQWSATEAFF
>TRBV4-1|TRBJ1-2|few|NA
TGCGCCAGCAGCCAAGATCGGAACGGTTACTATGGCTACACCTTC
CASSQDRNGYYGYTF
>TRBV10-2|TRBJ2-6|NA|NA
TGCGCCAGCAGTGAGCGACTACAGGGGGCCAACGTCCTGACTTTC
CASSERLQGANVLTF
>TRBV28|TRBJ1-1|NA|NA
TGTGCCAGCACCCCAGGACAGAATCCTGAAGCTTTCTTT
CASTPGQNPEAFF
>TRBV7-6|TRBJ2-5|NA|NA
TGTGCCAGCAGTCCACTTATCACCCAAGAGACCCAGTACTTC
CASSPLITQETQYF
>TRBV6-6|TRBJ1-2|NA|NA
TGTGCCAGCAGTTACCCGGGGGATGTTAACTATGGCTACACCTTC
CASSYPGDVNYGYTF
>TRBV7-9|TRBJ1-1|NA|NA
TGTGCCAGCAGCCCACTGACAGGACTGAACACTGAAGCTTTCTTT
CASSPLTGLNTEAFF
>TRBV4-1|TRBJ2-5|once|NA
TGCGCCAGCAGCCAAGGTGCGGGGAGCGCAGAGACCCAGTACTTC
CASSQGAGSAETQYF
>TRBV6-5|TRBJ1-2|many|TRBD1
TGTGCCAGCAGACTAGGGGCGACAGGGTCCTATGGCTACACCTTC
CASRLGATGSYGYTF
>TRBV27|TRBJ1-1|NA|TRBD1
TGTGCCAGCAGTCCCGGGACAGGAGGAGATACTGAAGCTTTCTTT
CASSPGTGGDTEAFF
>TRBV6-5|TRBJ2-3|few|NA
TGTGCCAGCAGACCAGGACCTATAGGAGATACGCAGTATTTT
CASRPGPIGDTQYF
>TRBV27|TRBJ2-1|NA|TRBD2
TGTGCCAGCAGTTCAGCGGCCGGGCTAGCGGGAGGGACAGGCAATGAGCAGTTCTTC
CASSSAAGLAGGTGNEQFF
>TRBV7-3|TRBJ2-6|few|NA
TGTGCCAGCAGAACCGACGACTCTGGGGCCAACGTCCTGACTTTC
CASRTDDSGANVLTF
>TRBV6-5|TRBJ2-7|NA|NA
TGTGCCAGCAGTTACGGTAGAAAGCCCTACGAGCAGTACTTC
CASSYGRKPYEQYF
>TRBV18|TRBJ1-1|NA|NA
TGTGCCAGCTCACGAGTGAACACTGAAGCTTTCTTT
CASSRVNTEAFF
>TRBV11-2|TRBJ1-2|NA|TRBD1
TGTGCCAGCAGCTCGAAGACAGGGAGTAGCTATGGCTACACCTTC
CASSSKTGSSYGYTF
>TRBV5-1|TRBJ2-3|NA|TRBD1
TGCGCCAGCAGCCCCTCTTACAGGGGGCGATCAGATACGCAGTATTTT
CASSPSYRGRSDTQYF
>TRBV5-1|TRBJ1-1|once|NA
TGCGCCAGCAGGAGTTCTAACACTGAAGCTTTCTTT
CASRSSNTEAFF
>TRBV6-5|TRBJ1-6|NA|NA
TGTGCCAGCAGTTACTTGGCAGGGGATTCACCCCTCCACTTT
CASSYLAGDSPLHF
>TRBV6-6|TRBJ1-1|NA|NA
TGTGCCAGCAGTTACTCCGGGACGCCTGAAGCTTTCTTT
CASSYSGTPEAFF
>TRBV19|TRBJ2-7|NA|NA
TGTGCCAGTACCCCCTTCGGAAGCCACGAGCAGTACTTC
CASTPFGSHEQYF
>TRBV7-9|TRBJ1-6|NA|TRBD1
TGTGCCAGCAGCTTAAGAACAGGGGTTAATTCACCCCTCCACTTT
CASSLRTGVNSPLHF
>TRBV10-1|TRBJ2-7|NA|TRBD2
TGCGCCAGCAGCCCTAACTTAGCGGGAGGGCCTGTCGAGCAGTACTTC
CASSPNLAGGPVEQYF
>TRBV5-1|TRBJ1-5|once|NA
TGCGCCAGCAGCTTGCGGGGGGATAGCAATCAGCCCCAGCATTTT
CASSLRGDSNQPQHF
>TRBV12-5|TRBJ2-3|NA|NA
TGTGCTAGTGGGGCCGGAGGGACTCCCACAGATACGCAGTATTTT
CASGAGGTPTDTQYF
>TRBV11-2|TRBJ1-3|NA|NA
TGTGCCAGCACCGTCGGTGCCACCATATATTTT
CASTVGATIYF